This TCR beta chain was retrieved from a study of OX40 agonist ivuxolimab in advanced cancers. Study context: Patients got intravenous ivuxolimab at 0.01 to 10 mg/kg every 2 weeks.

Study-level points and caveats: Some nonresponders likewise displayed low normalized T-cell clonal expansion. Researchers did not determine the expanded peripheral T cells' antigen specificity.

Sequencing was performed with immunoSEQ multiplex PCR; in TCRdb, only in-frame clones are kept and a portion is missing. This sample has 65,000 to 95,000 clones, with 80% to 90% found just once. This CDR3 is built from 19 residues. Looked up from germline, CDR1 is SEHNR and CDR2 is FQNEAQ (reference sequence). V was cut by 1 base and J by 0 bases, with 19 bases left in between. With regard to this clone: Its antigen is currently unknown.

The sequence came from an adult with an advanced solid tumor such as melanoma, head and neck, liver or kidney cancer. The input for sequencing was CD4+ or CD8+ T cells sorted from blood, taken in a trial of the OX40 agonist ivuxolimab. V gene TRBV7-9 combines with J gene TRBJ2-4; TRBD1 might be the D (5 bases). The CDR3 region has the DNA TGTGCCAGCAGCTTAGTACTGGGGCAGGGAATTCTAGCCAAAAACATTCAGTACTTC. Its protein product is CASSLVLGQGILAKNIQYF. Drawing the rest from reference TRBV7-9 and TRBJ2-4, the complete variable domain is DTGVSQNPRHKITKRGQNVTFRCDPISEHNRLYWYRQTLGQGPEFLTYFQNEAQLEKSRLLSDRFSAERPKGSFSTLEIQRTEQGDSAMYLCASSLVLGQGILAKNIQYFGAGTRLSVL.